A single TCR beta chain is shown here with its context. Its antigen is unknown. At one end the junction does not follow the germline gene, possibly because of a read error. These data come from a study of cytomegalovirus exposure and HLA in healthy donors. General study points: A few CMV-associated chains were confirmed in vitro to be specific for CMV antigens. Most CMV-associated TCR beta chains were later found to appear HLA-restricted. Later analysis associated a missense DCLRE1C variant with TCR beta V- and J-gene trimming.

PCR primers comprised 60 Vbeta and 13 Jbeta primers. TCRdb keeps only in-frame clones here, not all; method: immunoSEQ multiplex PCR. Here the sample spans about 120,000 clones, 77% being singletons. The CDR3 loop spans 11 amino acids. The germline V gene encodes CDR1 MNHNS and CDR2 SASEGT. Donors consisted of healthy bone marrow donors. The chain combines TRBV6-1 with TRBJ1-4; D is uncertain. Material: PBMCs. The clonotype originates from a human donor in good health. The CDR3 loop is CASSEAGPGVF. DNA for the CDR3: TGTGCCAGCAGTGAGGCTGGGCCCGGGGTTTTT.